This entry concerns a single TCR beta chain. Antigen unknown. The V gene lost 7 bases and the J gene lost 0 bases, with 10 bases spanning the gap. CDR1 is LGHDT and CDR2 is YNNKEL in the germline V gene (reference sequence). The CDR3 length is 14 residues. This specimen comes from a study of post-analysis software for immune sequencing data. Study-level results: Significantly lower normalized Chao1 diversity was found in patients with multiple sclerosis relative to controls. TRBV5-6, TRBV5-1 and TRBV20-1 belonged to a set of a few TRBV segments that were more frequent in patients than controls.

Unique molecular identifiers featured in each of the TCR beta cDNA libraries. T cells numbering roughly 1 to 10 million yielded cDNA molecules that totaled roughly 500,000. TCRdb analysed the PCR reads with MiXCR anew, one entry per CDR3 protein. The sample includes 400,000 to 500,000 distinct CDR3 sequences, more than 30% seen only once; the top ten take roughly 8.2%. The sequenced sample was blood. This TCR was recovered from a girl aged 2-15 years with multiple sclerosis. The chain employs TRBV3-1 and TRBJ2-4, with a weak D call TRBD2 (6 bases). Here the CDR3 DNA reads TGTGCCAGCACACCGGGACTAGCCAAAAACATTCAGTACTTC. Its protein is CASTPGLAKNIQYF.